The source of this T cell receptor beta chain is a study of early T cells in non-severe SARS-CoV-2 infection. Study information: Unsorted whole-blood RNA was sequenced in bulk, leaving chains unpaired. The study, taken as a whole, reports: VDJdb matching favored anti-spike CD8 responses, missing private and CD4 specificities.

The CDR3 runs 15 residues. The TCR library protocol was used to attach unique molecular identifiers. These identifiers were attached to individual cDNA molecules. TCRdb analysed the 5' RACE reads with MiXCR anew, one entry per CDR3 protein. The sample lists about 60,000 distinct CDR3 sequences; around 13% were seen once. This clonotype came up many times. Its antigen is not identified. The V call is TRBV21-1, the J call TRBJ2-7; the table's D call of TRBD1 was not tested on the DNA. TRBV21-1 is labeled a pseudogene. Sequenced input: whole blood. The TCR sequence derives from an adult who was a healthcare worker with PCR-confirmed SARS-CoV-2 infection or an uninfected control (not recorded which). Here the CDR3 reads CASSKAPAGTYEQYF. The CDR3 bases are TGTGCCAGCAGCAAAGCGCCCGCAGGGACCTACGAGCAGTACTTC.